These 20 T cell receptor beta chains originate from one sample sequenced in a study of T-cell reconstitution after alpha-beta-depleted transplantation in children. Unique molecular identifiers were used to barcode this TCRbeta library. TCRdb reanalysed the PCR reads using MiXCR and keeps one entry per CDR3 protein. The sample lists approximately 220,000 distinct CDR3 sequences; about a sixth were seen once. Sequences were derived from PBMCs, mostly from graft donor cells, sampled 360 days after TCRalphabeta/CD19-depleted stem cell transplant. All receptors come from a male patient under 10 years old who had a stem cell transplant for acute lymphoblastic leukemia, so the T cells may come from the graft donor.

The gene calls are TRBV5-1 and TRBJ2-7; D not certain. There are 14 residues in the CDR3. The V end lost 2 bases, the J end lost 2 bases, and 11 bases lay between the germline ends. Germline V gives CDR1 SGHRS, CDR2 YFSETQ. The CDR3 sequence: CASSFSQTPYEQYF. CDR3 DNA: TGCGCCAGCAGCTTCAGCCAAACCCCCTACGAGCAGTACTTC.

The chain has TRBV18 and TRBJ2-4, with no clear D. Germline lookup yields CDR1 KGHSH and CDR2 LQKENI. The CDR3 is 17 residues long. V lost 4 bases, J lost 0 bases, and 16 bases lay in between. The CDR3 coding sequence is TGTGCCAGCTCACATCTGAACAGAGACCTAGCCAAAAACATTCAGTACTTC. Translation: CASSHLNRDLAKNIQYF.

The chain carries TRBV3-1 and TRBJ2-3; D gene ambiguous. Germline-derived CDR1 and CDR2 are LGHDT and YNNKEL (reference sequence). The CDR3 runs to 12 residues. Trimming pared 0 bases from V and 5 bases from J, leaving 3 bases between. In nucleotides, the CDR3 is TGTGCCAGCAGCCAAGAAGAAGATACGCAGTATTTT. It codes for CASSQEEDTQYF.

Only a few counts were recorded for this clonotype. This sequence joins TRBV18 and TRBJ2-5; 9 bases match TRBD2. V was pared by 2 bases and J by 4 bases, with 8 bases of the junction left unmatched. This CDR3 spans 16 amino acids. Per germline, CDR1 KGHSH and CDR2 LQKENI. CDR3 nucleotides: TGTGCCAGCTCACCATTTCAAGTTAGCGGGGGAGAGACCCAGTACTTC. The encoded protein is CASSPFQVSGGETQYF.

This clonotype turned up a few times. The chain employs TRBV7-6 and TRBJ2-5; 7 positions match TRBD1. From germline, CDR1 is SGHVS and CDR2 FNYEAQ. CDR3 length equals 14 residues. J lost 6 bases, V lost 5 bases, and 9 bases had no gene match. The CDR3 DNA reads TGTGCCAGCAGCCCACAGGGGCCCTCCAAGACCCAGTACTTC. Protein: CASSPQGPSKTQYF.

The CDR3 region is CAWSPMTGELFF. The CDR3 DNA is TGTGCCTGGAGTCCGATGACCGGGGAGCTGTTTTTT. The J gene is TRBJ2-2, the V gene TRBV30; D uncertain. V lost 2 bases and J 5 bases, leaving 6 bases between the germline ends. CDR1 and CDR2 from the germline V gene are GTSNPN and SVGIG (reference sequence). This CDR3 contains 12 residues.

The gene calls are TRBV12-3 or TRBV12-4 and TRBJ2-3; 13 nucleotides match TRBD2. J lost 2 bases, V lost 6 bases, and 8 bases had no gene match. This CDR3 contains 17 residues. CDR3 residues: CASRGTSGITFTDTQYF. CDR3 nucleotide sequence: TGTGCCAGCAGGGGGACTAGCGGGATAACATTCACAGATACGCAGTATTTT.

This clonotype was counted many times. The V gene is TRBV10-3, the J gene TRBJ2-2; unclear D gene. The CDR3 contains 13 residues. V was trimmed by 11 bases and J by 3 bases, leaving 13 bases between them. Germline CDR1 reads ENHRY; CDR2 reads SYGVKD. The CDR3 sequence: CAVRDNHTGELFF. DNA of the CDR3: TGTGCCGTAAGAGACAATCACACCGGGGAGCTGTTTTTT.

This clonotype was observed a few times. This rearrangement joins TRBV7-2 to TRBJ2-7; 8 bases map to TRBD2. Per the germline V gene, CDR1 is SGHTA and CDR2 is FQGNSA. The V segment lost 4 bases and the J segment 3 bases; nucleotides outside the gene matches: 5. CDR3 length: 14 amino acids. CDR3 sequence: CASSWGLGHYEQYF. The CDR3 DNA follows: TGTGCCAGCAGCTGGGGACTAGGACACTACGAGCAGTACTTC.

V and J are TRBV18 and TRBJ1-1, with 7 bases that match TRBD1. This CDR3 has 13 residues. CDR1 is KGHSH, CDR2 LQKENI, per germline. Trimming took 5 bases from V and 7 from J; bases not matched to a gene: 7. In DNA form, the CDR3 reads TGTGCCAGCTCAACTGGGACAGCTTTTGAAGCTTTCTTT. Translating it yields CASSTGTAFEAFF.

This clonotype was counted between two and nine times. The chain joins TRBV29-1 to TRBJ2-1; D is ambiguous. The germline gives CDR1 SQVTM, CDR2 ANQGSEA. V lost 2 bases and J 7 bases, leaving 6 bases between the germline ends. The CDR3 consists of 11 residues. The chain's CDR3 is CSVEFENEQFF. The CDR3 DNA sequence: TGCAGCGTTGAATTCGAGAATGAGCAGTTCTTC.

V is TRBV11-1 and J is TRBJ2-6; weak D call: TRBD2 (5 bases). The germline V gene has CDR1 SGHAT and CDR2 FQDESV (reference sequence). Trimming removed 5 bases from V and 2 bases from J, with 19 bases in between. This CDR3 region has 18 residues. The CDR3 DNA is TGTGCCAGCAGCCCCTCTCGTGAGGGATCTCCTGGGGCCAACGTCCTGACTTTC. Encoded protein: CASSPSREGSPGANVLTF.

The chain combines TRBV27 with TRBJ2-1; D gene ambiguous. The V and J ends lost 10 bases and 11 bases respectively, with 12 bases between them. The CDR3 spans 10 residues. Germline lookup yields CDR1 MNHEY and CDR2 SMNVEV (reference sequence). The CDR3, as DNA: TGTGCCACCAAATCTGGCAAGCAGTTCTTC. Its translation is CATKSGKQFF.

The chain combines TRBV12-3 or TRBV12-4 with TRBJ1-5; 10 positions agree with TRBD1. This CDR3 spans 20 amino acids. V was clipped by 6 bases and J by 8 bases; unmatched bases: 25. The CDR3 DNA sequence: TGTGCCAGCAGCCCCGGGCCTGTCTTGTGGGGACAGGGGAGCGGGGAGCCCCAGCATTTT. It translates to CASSPGPVLWGQGSGEPQHF.

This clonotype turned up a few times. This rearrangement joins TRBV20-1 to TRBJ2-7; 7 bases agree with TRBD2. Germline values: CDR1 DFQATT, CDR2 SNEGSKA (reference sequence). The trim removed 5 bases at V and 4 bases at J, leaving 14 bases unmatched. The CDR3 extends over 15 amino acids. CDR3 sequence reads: CSAALNGGDLYEQYF. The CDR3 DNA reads TGCAGTGCTGCCTTGAATGGGGGGGATCTTTACGAGCAGTACTTC.

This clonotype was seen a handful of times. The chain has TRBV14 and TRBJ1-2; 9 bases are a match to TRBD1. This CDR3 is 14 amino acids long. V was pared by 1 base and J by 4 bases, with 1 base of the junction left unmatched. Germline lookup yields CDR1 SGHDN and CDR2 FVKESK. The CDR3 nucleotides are TGTGCCAGCAGCCAAGTACAGGGGGCCTATGGCTACACCTTC. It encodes CASSQVQGAYGYTF. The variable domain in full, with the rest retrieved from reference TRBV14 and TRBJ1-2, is EAGVTQFPSHSVIEKGQTVTLRCDPISGHDNLYWYRRVMGKEIKFLLHFVKESKQDESGMPNNRFLAERTGGTYSTLKVQPAELEDSGVYFCASSQVQGAYGYTFGSGTRLTVV.

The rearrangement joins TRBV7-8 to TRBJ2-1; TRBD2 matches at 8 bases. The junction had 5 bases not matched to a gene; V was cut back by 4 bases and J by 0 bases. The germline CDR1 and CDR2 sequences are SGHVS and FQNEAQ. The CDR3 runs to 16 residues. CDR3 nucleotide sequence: TGTGCCAGCAGCTCTAGCGGGCTGAGCTCCTACAATGAGCAGTTCTTC. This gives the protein CASSSSGLSSYNEQFF.

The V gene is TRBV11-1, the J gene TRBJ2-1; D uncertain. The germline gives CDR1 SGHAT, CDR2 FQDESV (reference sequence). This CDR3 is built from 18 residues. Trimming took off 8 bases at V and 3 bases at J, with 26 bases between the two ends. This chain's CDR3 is CASPQVGLAVLDYNEQFF. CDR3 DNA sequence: TGTGCCAGCCCTCAAGTGGGCCTGGCAGTTCTGGACTACAATGAGCAGTTCTTC.

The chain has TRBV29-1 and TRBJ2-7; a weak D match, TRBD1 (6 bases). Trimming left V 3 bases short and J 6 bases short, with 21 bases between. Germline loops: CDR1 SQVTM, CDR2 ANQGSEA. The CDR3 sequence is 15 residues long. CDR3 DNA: TGCAGCGTTGAGATGCCACAGGGAAGGTCCGGCGAGCAGTACTTC. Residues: CSVEMPQGRSGEQYF.

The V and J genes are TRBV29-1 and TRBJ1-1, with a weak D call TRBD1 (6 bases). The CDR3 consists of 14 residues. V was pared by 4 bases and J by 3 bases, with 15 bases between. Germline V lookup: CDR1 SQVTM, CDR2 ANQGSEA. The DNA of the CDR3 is TGCAGCGTTGGGGGGCGAGGGGTGGACACTGAAGCTTTCTTT. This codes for CSVGGRGVDTEAFF.